This TCR beta chain was sequenced during a study of prognosis after radiotherapy for stage I lung cancer. Study in general: It was considered that all non-small cell lung cancer patients were medically inoperable. General observations from the study: In patients who developed distant metastases, Shannon entropy measured after stereotactic body radiation therapy was lower, and baseline Shannon entropy was not associated with metastases.

This CDR3 region has 13 residues. Trimming took off 7 bases at V and 5 bases at J, with 12 bases between the two ends. Many counts were recorded for this clonotype. What it binds is unknown. The genomic DNA TCR beta CDR3 region underwent two rounds of multiplex PCR. With primers specific to each TRBV and TRBJ gene, the first-round PCR was performed. MiXCR, applied by TCRdb to the multiplex PCR reads, yields one record per CDR3 protein. The data show 26,000 or so distinct CDR3 sequences, 25% to 35% seen once. The receptor was isolated from a donor aged 50 or older with non-small cell lung cancer. This chain joins TRBV12-3 or TRBV12-4 and TRBJ1-3, with D unclear. This specimen consisted of PBMCs, obtained before or after stereotactic body radiation therapy (not recorded which). Written as DNA, the CDR3 is TGTGCCAGCACCGAGAGAGGGAGAAACACCATATATTTT. Protein product: CASTERGRNTIYF.